This T cell receptor (beta chain) is drawn from a study of response to subunit inactivated influenza vaccine. A few counts support this clonotype. TCRdb passed the RT-PCR reads through MiXCR, listing each CDR3 protein once. The sample carries about 780,000 distinct CDR3 sequences, approximately 17% recorded once. This sequence was found in a man in his fifties or sixties who received an inactivated influenza vaccine. The sequencing used PBMCs from blood, collected about 5 days after vaccination.

The CDR3: CAISESISGTDLAKNIQYF. The CDR3 coding sequence is TGTGCCATCAGTGAGTCGATTAGCGGGACGGATTTAGCCAAAAACATTCAGTACTTC. The chain recombines TRBV10-3 with TRBJ2-4, with 8 bases fitting TRBD2. Germline loops: CDR1 ENHRY, CDR2 SYGVKD. The trim removed 0 bases at V and 0 bases at J, leaving 10 bases unmatched. The CDR3 sequence is 19 residues long.